This paragraph reports one T cell receptor beta chain. Its antigen is still unknown. The data were taken from a study of T cell responses to AZD1222 COVID-19 vaccine. Germline loops: CDR1 LGHDT, CDR2 YNNKEL (reference sequence). The V end lost 7 bases, the J end lost 0 bases, and 9 bases lay between the germline ends. CDR3 length: 13 amino acids. Findings of the study overall: Nearly half of spike-specific TCRs reportedly target variant regions that are unmutated in the B.1.351 and B.1.1.7 variants. Spike-specific TCR breadth and depth went up after people got two AZD1222 doses.

Data came from immunoSEQ multiplex PCR; TCRdb stores just in-frame clones and leaves some out. The sample lists some 170,000 clones, 70% to 90% occurring once. Specimen: peripheral blood, collected 28 days after the second AZD1222 dose. The clonotype comes from an adult who received the AZD1222 COVID-19 vaccine. The rearrangement joins TRBV3-1 (or the pseudogene TRBV3-2) to TRBJ1-1; perhaps TRBD1 as D (5 bases). The CDR3 DNA is TGTGCCAGCATGGGGGGGGTGAACACTGAAGCTTTCTTT. This translates into CASMGGVNTEAFF.